This is a list of T cell receptor beta chains from one sample in a study of CXCR3-negative and CXCR3-positive naive CD8 T cells. With the 5' RACE reads reprocessed, TCRdb shows one record per CDR3 protein and no DNA. The listing contains about 150,000 distinct CDR3 sequences. Sequencing input: naive CXCR3+ CD8+ T cells from blood. The receptors come from a human donor in good health. Some clones in this sample may be carry-over from other donors' samples. Each CDR3 is given with its conserved first and last residue.

CASSPGDFYNSPLHF	TRBV19	TRBJ1-6
CASSVIREIQETQYF	TRBV5-6	TRBJ2-5
CASSQTSGTYNEQFF	TRBV27	TRBJ2-1
CASSYVAGAYEQYF	TRBV6-6	TRBJ2-7
CASSQDQPGSGYTF	TRBV4-3	TRBJ1-2
CSVLGDTGELFF	TRBV29-1	TRBJ2-2
CASSLDYRSGGDYERYF	TRBV7-8	TRBJ2-7
CSSGGAYNEQFF	TRBV20-1	TRBJ2-1
CASSQDIGAGNEQFF	TRBV4-1	TRBJ2-1
CASSLGLFYEQYF	TRBV7-7	TRBJ2-7
CASSLSVGAEAFF	TRBV12-3/TRBV12-4	TRBJ1-1